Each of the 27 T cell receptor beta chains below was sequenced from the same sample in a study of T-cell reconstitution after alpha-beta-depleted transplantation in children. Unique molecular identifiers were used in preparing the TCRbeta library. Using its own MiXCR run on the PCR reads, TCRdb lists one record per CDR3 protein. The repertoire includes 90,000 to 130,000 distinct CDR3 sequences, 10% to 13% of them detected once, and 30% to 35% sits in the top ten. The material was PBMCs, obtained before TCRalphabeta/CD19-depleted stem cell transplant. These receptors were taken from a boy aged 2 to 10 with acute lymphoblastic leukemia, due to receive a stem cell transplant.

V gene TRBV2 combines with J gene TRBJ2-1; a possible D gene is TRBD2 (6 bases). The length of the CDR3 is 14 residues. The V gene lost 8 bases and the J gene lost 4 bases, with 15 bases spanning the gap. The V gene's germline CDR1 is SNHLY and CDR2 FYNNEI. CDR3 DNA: TGTGCCAGCTTTAAATACCGGGAGTACAATGAGCAGTTCTTC. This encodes CASFKYREYNEQFF.

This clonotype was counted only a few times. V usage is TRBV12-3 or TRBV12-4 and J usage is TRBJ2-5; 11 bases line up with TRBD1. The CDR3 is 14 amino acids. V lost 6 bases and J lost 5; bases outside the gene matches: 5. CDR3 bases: TGTGCCAGCAGGGACAGGGGGCTGGGTGAGACCCAGTACTTC. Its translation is CASRDRGLGETQYF.

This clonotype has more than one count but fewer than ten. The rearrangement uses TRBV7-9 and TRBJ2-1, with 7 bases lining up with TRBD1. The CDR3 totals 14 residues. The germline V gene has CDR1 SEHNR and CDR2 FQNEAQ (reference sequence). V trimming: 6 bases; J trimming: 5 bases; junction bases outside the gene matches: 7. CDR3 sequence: CASRPGQTNNEQFF. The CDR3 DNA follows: TGTGCCAGCAGACCGGGACAGACAAACAATGAGCAGTTCTTC.

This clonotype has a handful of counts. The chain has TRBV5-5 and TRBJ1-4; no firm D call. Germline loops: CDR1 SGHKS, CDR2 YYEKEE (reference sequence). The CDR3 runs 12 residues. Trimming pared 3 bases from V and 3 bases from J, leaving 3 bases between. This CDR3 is CASSSANEKLFF. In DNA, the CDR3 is TGTGCCAGCAGCTCGGCTAATGAAAAACTGTTTTTT.

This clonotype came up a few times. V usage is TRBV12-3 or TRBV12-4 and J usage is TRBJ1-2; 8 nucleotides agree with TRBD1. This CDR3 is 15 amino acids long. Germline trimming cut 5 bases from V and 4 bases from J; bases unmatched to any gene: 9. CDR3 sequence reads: CASSPRTGWGYGYTF. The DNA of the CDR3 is TGTGCCAGCAGTCCGCGGACAGGGTGGGGCTATGGCTACACCTTC.

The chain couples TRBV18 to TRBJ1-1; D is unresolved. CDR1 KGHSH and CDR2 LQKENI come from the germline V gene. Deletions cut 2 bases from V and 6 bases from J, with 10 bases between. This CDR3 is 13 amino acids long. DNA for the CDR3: TGTGCCAGCTCACCATTTGAGGGTGCTGAAGCTTTCTTT. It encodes CASSPFEGAEAFF.

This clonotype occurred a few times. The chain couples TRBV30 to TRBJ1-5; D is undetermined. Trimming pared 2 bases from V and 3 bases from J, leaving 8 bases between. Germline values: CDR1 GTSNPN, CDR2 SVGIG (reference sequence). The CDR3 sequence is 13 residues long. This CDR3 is CAWSPQANQPQHF. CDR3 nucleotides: TGTGCCTGGAGTCCTCAGGCCAATCAGCCCCAGCATTTT.

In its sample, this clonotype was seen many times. The CDR3 here is CASSESTRGSSYEQYF. The CDR3 region has the DNA TGTGCCAGCAGTGAATCTACCCGGGGCAGCTCCTACGAGCAGTACTTC. V is TRBV25-1 and J is TRBJ2-7; the D call may be TRBD1 or TRBD2 (5 bases each). The CDR3 is 16 amino acids. The germline V gene has CDR1 MGHDK and CDR2 SYGVNS. Trimming stripped 1 base from V and 0 bases from J, with 13 bases between.

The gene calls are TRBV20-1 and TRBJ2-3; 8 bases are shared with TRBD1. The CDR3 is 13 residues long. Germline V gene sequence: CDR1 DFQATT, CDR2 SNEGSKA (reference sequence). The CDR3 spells CPLLQGVTDTQYF. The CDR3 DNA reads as TGCCCCCTTTTACAGGGGGTAACAGATACGCAGTATTTT.

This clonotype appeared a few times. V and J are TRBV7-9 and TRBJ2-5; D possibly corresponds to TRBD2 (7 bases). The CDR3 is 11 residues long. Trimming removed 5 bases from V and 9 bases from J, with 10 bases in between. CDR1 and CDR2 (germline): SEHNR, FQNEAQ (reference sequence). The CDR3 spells CASSGEGAQYF. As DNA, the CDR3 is TGTGCCAGCAGCGGGGAGGGGGCCCAGTACTTC.

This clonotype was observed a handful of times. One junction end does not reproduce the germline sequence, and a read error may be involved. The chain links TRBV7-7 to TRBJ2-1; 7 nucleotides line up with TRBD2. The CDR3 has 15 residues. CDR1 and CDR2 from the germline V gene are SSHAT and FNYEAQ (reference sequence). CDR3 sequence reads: CASSLVLAETHEQFF. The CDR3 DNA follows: TGTGCTAGCAGCTTAGTTCTAGCGGAAACTCATGAGCAGTTCTTC.

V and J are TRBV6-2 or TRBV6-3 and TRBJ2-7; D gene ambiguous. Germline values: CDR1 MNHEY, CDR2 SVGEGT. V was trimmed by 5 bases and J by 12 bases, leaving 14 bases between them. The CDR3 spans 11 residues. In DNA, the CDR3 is TGTGCCAGCAGTCATGGGGTTTACGCGTACTTC. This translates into CASSHGVYAYF.

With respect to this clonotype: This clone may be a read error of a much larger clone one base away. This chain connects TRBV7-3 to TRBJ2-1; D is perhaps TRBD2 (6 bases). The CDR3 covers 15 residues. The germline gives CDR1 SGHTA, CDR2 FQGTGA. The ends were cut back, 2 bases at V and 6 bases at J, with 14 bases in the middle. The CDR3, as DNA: TGTGCCAGCAGCTTATGGGCTAGCGACTGCAATGAGCAGTTCTTC. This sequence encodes CASSLWASDCNEQFF.

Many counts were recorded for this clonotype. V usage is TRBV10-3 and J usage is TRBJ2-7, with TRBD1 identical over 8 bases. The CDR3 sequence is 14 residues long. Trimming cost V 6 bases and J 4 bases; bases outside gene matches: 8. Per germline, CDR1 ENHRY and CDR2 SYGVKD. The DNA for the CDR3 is TGTGCCATCAGGAGACAGGGGTTAAGGTACGAGCAGTACTTC. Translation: CAIRRQGLRYEQYF.

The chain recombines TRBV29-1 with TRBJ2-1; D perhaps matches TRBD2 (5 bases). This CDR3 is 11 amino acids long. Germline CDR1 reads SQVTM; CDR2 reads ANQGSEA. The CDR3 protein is CICGLNYEQFF. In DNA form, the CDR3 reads TGCATCTGCGGGCTAAACTATGAGCAGTTCTTC.

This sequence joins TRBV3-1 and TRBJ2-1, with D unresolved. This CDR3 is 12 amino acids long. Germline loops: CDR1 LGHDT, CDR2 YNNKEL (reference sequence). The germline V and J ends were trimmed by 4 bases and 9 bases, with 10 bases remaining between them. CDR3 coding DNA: TGTGCCAGCAGCCTGCACGATGGTGAGCAGTTCTTC. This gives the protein CASSLHDGEQFF.

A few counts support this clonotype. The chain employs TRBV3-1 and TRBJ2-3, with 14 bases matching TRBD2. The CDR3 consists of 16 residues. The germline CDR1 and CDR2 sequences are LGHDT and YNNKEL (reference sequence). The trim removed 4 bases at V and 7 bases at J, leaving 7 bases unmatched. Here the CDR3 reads CASSPTSGRAQYTQYF. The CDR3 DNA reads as TGTGCCAGCAGCCCGACTAGCGGGAGGGCGCAATATACGCAGTATTTT.

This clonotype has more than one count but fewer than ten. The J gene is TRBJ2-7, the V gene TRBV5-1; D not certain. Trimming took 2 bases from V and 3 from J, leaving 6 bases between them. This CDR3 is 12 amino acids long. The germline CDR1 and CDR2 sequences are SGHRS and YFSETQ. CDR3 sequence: CASSFKGYEQYF. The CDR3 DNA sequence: TGCGCCAGCAGCTTTAAGGGCTACGAGCAGTACTTC.

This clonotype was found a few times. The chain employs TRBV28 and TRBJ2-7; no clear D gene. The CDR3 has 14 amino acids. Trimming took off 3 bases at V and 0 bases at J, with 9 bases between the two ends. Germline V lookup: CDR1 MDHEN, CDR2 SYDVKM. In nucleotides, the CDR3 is TGTGCCAGCAGTTTTACTTTGGTCTCCTACGAGCAGTACTTC. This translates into CASSFTLVSYEQYF.

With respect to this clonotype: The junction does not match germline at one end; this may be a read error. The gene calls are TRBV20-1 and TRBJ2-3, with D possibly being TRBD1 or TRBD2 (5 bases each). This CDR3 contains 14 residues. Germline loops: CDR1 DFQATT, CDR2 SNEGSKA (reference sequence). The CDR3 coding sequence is TGCAGTGCCAGAGGGGCCACGGTTTGGGATACGCAGTATTTT. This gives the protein CSARGATVWDTQYF.

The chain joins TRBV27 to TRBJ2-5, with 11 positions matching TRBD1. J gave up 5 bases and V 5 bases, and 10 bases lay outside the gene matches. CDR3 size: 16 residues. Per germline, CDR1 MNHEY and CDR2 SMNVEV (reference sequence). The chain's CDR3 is CASSPYRTGGRETQYF. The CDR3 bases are TGTGCCAGCAGTCCTTACCGGACAGGGGGCCGGGAGACCCAGTACTTC.

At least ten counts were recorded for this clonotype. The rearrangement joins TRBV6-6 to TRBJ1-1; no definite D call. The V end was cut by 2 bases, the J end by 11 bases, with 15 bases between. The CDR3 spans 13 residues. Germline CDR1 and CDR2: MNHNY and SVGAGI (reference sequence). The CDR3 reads CASSYGEARTAFF. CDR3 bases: TGTGCCAGCAGTTACGGGGAAGCCCGCACGGCTTTCTTT.

CDR3 nucleotide sequence: TGTGCCAGCAGTCTCACCGGGACTAATTCACCCCTCCACTTT. Residues: CASSLTGTNSPLHF. J is TRBJ1-6 and V is TRBV12-3 or TRBV12-4; tentative D call: TRBD1 (5 bases). The germline V and J ends were trimmed by 5 bases and 6 bases, with 11 bases remaining between them. The length of the CDR3 is 14 residues.

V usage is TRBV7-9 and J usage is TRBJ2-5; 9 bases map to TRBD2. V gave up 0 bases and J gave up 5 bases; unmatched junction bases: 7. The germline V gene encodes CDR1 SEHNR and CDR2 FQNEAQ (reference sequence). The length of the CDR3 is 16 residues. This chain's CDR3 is CASSLASAGGQETQYF. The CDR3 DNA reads TGTGCCAGCAGCTTAGCATCGGCGGGAGGGCAGGAGACCCAGTACTTC.

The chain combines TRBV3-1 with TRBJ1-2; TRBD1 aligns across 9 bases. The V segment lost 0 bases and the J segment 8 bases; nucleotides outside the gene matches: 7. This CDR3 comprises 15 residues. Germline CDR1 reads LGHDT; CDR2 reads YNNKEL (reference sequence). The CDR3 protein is CASSQELGQGYGYTF. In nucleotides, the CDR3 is TGTGCCAGCAGCCAAGAGTTGGGACAGGGCTACGGCTACACCTTC.

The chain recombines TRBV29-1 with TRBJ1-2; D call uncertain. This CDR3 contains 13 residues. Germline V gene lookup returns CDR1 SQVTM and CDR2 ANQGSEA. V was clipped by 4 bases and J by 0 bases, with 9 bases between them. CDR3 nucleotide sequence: TGCAGCGTTGTTGGCGGTGCTAACTATGGCTACACCTTC. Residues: CSVVGGANYGYTF. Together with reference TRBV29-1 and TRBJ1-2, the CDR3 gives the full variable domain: SAVISQKPSRDICQRGTSLTIQCQVDSQVTMMFWYRQQPGQSLTLIATANQGSEATYESGFVIDKFPISRPNLTFSTLTVSNMSPEDSSIYLCSVVGGANYGYTFGSGTRLTVV.

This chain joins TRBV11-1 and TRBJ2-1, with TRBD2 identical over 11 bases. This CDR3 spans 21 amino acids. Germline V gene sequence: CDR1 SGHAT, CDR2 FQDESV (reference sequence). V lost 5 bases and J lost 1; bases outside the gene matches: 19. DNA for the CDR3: TGTGCCAGCAGCGCCCAACCCGGGACTAGCGGTAGGATCACTTCCTACAATGAGCAGTTCTTC. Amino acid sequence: CASSAQPGTSGRITSYNEQFF. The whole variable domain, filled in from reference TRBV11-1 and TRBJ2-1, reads EAEVAQSPRYKITEKSQAVAFWCDPISGHATLYWYRQILGQGPELLVQFQDESVVDDSQLPKDRFSAERLKGVDSTLKIQPAELGDSAMYLCASSAQPGTSGRITSYNEQFFGPGTRLTVL.